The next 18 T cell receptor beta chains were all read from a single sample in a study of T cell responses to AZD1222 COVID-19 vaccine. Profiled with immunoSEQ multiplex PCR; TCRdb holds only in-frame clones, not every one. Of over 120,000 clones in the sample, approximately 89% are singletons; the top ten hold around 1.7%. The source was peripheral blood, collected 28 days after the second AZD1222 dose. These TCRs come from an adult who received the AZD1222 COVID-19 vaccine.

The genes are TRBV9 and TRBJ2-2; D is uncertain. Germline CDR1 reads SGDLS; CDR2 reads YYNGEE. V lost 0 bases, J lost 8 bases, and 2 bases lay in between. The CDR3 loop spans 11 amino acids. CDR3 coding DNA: TGTGCCAGCAGCGTAGGGGGGGAGCTGTTTTTT. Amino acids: CASSVGGELFF.

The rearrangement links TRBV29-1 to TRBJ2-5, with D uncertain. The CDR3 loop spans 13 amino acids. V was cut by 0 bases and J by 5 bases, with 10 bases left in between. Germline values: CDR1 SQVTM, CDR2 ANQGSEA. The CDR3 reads CSVEERVGETQYF. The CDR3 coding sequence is TGCAGCGTTGAAGAAAGGGTAGGGGAGACCCAGTACTTC.

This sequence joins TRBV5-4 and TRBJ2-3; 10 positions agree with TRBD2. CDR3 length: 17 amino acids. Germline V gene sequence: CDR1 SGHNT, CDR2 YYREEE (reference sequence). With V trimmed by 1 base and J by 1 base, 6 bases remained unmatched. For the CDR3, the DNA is TGTGCCAGCAGCTTGCCTCCGACTAGCGGGCGCACAGATACGCAGTATTTT. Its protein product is CASSLPPTSGRTDTQYF.

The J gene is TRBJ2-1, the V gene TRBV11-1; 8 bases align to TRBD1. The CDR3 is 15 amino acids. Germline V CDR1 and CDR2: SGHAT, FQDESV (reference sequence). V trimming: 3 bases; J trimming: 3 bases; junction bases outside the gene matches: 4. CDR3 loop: CASSFGTGNYNEQFF. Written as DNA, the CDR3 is TGTGCCAGCAGCTTCGGGACAGGTAACTACAATGAGCAGTTCTTC.

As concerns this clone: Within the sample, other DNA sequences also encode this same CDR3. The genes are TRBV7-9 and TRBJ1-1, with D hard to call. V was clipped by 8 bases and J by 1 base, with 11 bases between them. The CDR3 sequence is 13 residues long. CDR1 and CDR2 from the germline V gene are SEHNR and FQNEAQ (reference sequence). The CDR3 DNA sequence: TGTGCCAGCTCCCTGGTTCAGAACACTGAAGCTTTCTTT. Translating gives CASSLVQNTEAFF.

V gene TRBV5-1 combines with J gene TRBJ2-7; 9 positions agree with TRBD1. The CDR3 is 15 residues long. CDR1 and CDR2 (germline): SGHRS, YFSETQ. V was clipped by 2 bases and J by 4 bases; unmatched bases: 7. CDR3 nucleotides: TGCGCCAGCAGCTTACCCCGGGACAGGGCATACGAGCAGTACTTC. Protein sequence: CASSLPRDRAYEQYF.

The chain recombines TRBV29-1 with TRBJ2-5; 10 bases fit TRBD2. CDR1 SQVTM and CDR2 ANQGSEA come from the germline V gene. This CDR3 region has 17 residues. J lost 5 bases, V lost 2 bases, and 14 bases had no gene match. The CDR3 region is CSVERWSSGRALETQYF. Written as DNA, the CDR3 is TGCAGCGTTGAACGTTGGTCAAGCGGGAGGGCCCTTGAGACCCAGTACTTC.

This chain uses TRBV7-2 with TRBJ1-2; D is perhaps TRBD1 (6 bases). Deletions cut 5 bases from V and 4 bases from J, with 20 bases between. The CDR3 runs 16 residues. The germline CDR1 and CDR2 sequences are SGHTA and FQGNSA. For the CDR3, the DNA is TGTGCCAGCAGCCCCGGCCCCTATAAAGGGGGCTATGGCTACACCTTC. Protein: CASSPGPYKGGYGYTF.

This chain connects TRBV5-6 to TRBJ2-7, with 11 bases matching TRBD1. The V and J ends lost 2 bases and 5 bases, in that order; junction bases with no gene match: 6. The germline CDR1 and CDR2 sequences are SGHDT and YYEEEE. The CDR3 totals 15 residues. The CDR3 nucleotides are TGTGCCAGCAGCTTCCTGTGGACAGGGGGCCACGAGCAGTACTTC. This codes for CASSFLWTGGHEQYF. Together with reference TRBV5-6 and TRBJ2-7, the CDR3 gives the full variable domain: DAGVTQSPTHLIKTRGQQVTLRCSPKSGHDTVSWYQQALGQGPQFIFQYYEEEERQRGNFPDRFSGHQFPNYSSELNVNALLLGDSALYLCASSFLWTGGHEQYFGPGTRLTVT.

Here the CDR3 reads CATSRDPQPVLNEQYF. The CDR3 bases are TGTGCCACCAGCAGAGATCCCCAGCCCGTGTTGAACGAGCAGTACTTC. The chain employs TRBV15 and TRBJ2-7, with D uncertain. Trimming removed 0 bases at V and 5 bases at J, with 17 bases between. This CDR3 contains 16 residues. The germline CDR1 and CDR2 sequences are LNHNV and YYDKDF (reference sequence).

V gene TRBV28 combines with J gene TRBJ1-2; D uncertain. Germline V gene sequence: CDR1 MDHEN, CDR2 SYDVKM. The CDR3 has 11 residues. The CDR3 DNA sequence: TGTGCGGTACCTTCGGGCTATGGCTACACCTTC. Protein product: CAVPSGYGYTF.

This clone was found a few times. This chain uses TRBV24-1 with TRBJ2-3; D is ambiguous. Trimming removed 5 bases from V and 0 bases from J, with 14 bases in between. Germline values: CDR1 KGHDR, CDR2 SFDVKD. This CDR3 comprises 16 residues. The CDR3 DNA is TGTGCCACCAGTGTTCAACCTCAGGACAGCACAGATACGCAGTATTTT. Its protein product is CATSVQPQDSTDTQYF.

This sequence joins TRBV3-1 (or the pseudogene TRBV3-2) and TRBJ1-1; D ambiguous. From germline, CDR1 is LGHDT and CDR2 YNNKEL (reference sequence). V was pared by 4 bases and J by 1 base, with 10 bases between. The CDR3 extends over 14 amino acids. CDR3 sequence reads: CASSLVESNTEAFF. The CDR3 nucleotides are TGTGCCAGCAGCCTAGTGGAGTCGAACACTGAAGCTTTCTTT.

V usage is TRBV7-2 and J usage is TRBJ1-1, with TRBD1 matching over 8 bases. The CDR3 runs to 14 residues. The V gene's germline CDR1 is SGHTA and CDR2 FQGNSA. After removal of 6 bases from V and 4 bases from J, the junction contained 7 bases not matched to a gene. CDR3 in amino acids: CASSSQGGGTEAFF. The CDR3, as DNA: TGTGCCAGCAGTTCACAGGGGGGGGGCACTGAAGCTTTCTTT.

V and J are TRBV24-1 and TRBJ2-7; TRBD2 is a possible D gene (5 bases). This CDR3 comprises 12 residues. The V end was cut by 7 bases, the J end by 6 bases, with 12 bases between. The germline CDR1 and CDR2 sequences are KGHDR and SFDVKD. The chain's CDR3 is CATSEMAGEQYF. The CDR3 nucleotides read TGTGCCACCAGCGAGATGGCGGGCGAGCAGTACTTC.

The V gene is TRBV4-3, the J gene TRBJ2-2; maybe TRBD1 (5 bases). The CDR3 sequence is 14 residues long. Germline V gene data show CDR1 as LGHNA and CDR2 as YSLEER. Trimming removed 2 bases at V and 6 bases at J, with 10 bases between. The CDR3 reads CASSQRGAPGELFF. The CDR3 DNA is TGCGCCAGCAGCCAACGTGGGGCCCCCGGGGAGCTGTTTTTT.

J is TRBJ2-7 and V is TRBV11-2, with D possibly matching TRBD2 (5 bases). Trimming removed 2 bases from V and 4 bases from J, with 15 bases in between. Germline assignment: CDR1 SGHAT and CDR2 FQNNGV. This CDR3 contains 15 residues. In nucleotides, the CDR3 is TGTGCCAGCAGCTTACCAACACGATGGAGGTACGAGCAGTACTTC. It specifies CASSLPTRWRYEQYF.

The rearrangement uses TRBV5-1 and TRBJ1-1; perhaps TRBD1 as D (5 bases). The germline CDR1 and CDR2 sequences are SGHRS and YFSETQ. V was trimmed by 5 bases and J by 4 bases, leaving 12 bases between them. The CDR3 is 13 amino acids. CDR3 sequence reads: CASSSRGGTEAFF. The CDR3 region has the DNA TGCGCCAGCAGTTCCCGGGGGGGCACTGAAGCTTTCTTT.